This T cell receptor (beta chain) was obtained from a study of blood T cell repertoires in COVID-19. The wider study: Italy, Spain and the United States were the sources of the convalescent and acute COVID-19 samples. In each case, the material was cDNA or gDNA derived from T cells, B-cell-depleted T cells, or PBMCs.

Self-reported history from a screening survey and questionnaire set each donor's cohort. For recovered donors of Cohort 3, there were two negative PCRs, clearance, or symptom resolution. The method was immunoSEQ multiplex PCR; TCRdb's version includes in-frame clones alone and lacks a portion of them. The sample records around 500,000 clones, roughly nine tenths being singletons. The sample consisted of PBMCs or T cells enriched from blood (not recorded which). The TCR originated in an older woman who had recovered from COVID-19.

In nucleotides, the CDR3 is TGCGCCAGCAGTGAGTGGACAGTAGATCAGCCCCAGCATTTT. As protein: CASSEWTVDQPQHF. The J gene is TRBJ1-5, the V gene TRBV10-2; D is perhaps TRBD1 (6 bases). V was clipped by 1 base and J by 5 bases, with 9 bases between them. Germline-derived CDR1 and CDR2 are WSHSY and SAAADI. CDR3 length: 14 residues.